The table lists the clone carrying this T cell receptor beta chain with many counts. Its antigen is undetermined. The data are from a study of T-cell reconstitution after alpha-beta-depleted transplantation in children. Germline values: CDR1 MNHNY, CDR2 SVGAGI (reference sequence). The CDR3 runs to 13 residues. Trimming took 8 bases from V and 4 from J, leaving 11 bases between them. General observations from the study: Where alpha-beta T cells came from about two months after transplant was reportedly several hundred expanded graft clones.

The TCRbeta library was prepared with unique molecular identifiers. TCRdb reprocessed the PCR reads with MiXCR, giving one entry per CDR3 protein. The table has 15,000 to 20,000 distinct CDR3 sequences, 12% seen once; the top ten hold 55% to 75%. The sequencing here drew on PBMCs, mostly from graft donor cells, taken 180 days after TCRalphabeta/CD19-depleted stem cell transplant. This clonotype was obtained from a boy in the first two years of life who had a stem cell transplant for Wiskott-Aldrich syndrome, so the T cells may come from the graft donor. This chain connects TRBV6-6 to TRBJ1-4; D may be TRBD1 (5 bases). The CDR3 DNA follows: TGTGCCAGCCAGGCAGACAGTAATGAAAAACTGTTTTTT. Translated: CASQADSNEKLFF.